The clone carrying this T cell receptor (beta chain) occurred many times. The entry originates in a study of glioma-infiltrating T cells. Germline V gives CDR1 SNHLY, CDR2 FYNNEI. The CDR3 loop spans 14 amino acids. Trimming removed 10 bases from V and 1 base from J; junction bases left unmatched: 4. Amplification of TCR alpha and beta CDR3 regions from RNA used iRepertoire nested multiplex PCR. TCRdb processed the multiplex PCR reads anew with MiXCR; each CDR3 protein has one entry. This table holds about 99,000 distinct CDR3 sequences, around 30% found once. This clonotype originated in a human donor with low-grade glioma or glioblastoma, undergoing nonglioma brain surgery, or in good health (not recorded which). The sample consisted of glioma tissue, nonneoplastic brain tissue, or PBMCs (not recorded which). The V gene is TRBV2, the J gene TRBJ2-1; 10 bases line up with TRBD1. The chain's CDR3 is CATQDRGSYNEQFF. CDR3 nucleotides: TGTGCCACACAGGACAGGGGGTCCTACAATGAGCAGTTCTTC.